The TCR beta chain under discussion was sequenced for a study of beta chain features in type 1 diabetes. Study-level points and caveats: Within each of all four CD4+ subsets, Type 1 diabetes patients had TCRB CDR3s that were moderately but significantly shorter. Since sequencing was performed on cDNA, cells with high TCR expression could be over-represented. Patients and controls would share equally any PCR tilt toward shorter templates.

In regard to this clone: The antigen is undetermined.

Isolated RNA was reverse transcribed in full, so expressed TCRB transcripts were sequenced. The protocol was immunoSEQ multiplex PCR, while the TCRdb copy is restricted to in-frame clones and leaves out a portion. The table has about 930,000 clones, 15% to 20% seen once. Trimming took off 2 bases at V and 8 bases at J, with 12 bases between the two ends. This CDR3 has 14 residues. Looked up from germline, CDR1 is MNHNY and CDR2 is SVGAGI (reference sequence). The sample consisted of naive CD4+ T cells from blood. The sequence was obtained from a woman aged 18-29 years in good health. The V call is TRBV6-6, the J call TRBJ1-4, with a weak D call TRBD1 (6 bases). The CDR3 reads CASSYGTPGEKLFF. CDR3 DNA sequence: TGTGCCAGCAGTTACGGGACACCAGGAGAAAAACTGTTTTTT.